These 25 T cell receptor beta chains were all obtained from the same sample, sequenced in a study of technical replicates of blood from several donors. Method: immunoSEQ multiplex PCR; TCRdb's copy keeps in-frame clones and lacks some. The sample has around 81,000 clones, around 95% seen once. The specimen sequenced was T cells isolated from PBMCs. The receptors were gathered from a human donor in good health.

This chain uses TRBV6-1 with TRBJ1-1; 7 positions match TRBD1. Trimming removed 8 bases from V and 1 base from J; junction bases left unmatched: 4. CDR1 MNHNS and CDR2 SASEGT come from the germline V gene. This CDR3 is 13 amino acids long. The CDR3 is CASPRTGNTEAFF. The CDR3, as DNA: TGTGCCAGCCCGAGGACAGGGAACACTGAAGCTTTCTTT.

CDR3 nucleotides: TGTGCCAGCAGCCCTGGGACATCTTCTAGCACAGATACGCAGTATTTT. Amino acids: CASSPGTSSSTDTQYF. V gene TRBV7-9 combines with J gene TRBJ2-3; D is possibly TRBD1 (6 bases). Germline V lookup: CDR1 SEHNR, CDR2 FQNEAQ (reference sequence). V was clipped by 5 bases and J by 0 bases, with 15 bases between them. The CDR3 runs 16 residues.

The chain carries TRBV30 and TRBJ1-1; D remains ambiguous. V dropped 4 bases and J dropped 3 bases, with 9 bases sitting between them. Germline V gene data show CDR1 as GTSNPN and CDR2 as SVGIG (reference sequence). This CDR3 has 12 amino acids. The CDR3 spells CAWTTRYTEAFF. For the CDR3, the DNA is TGTGCCTGGACCACCAGGTACACTGAAGCTTTCTTT.

V and J are TRBV6-5 and TRBJ2-1; 12 bases agree with TRBD2. V lost 5 bases to trimming and J lost 10 bases; unmatched junction nucleotides: 6. Germline values: CDR1 MNHEY, CDR2 SVGAGI. The CDR3 is made up of 14 amino acids. CDR3 nucleotide sequence: TGTGCCAGCAGTCCCGGACTAGCGGGACGGGAGCAGTTCTTC. Protein product: CASSPGLAGREQFF.

In this sample, this clone turned up once. The chain carries TRBV11-3 and TRBJ2-5; possible D gene TRBD1, 5 bases. The CDR3 sequence is 12 residues long. Germline assignment: CDR1 SGHNT and CDR2 YENEEA. The ends were cut back, 2 bases at V and 4 bases at J, with 5 bases in the middle. DNA for the CDR3: TGTGCCAGCAGCTTAAGGGGAGAGACCCAGTACTTC. Protein: CASSLRGETQYF.

This rearrangement joins TRBV28 to TRBJ2-1, with 13 bases that match TRBD2. Germline-derived CDR1 and CDR2 are MDHEN and SYDVKM. CDR3 length equals 15 residues. Germline trimming cut 2 bases from V and 7 bases from J; bases unmatched to any gene: 2. The CDR3 DNA follows: TGTGCCAGCAGTTTAGGACTAGCGGGAGCGAATGAGCAGTTCTTC. Protein product: CASSLGLAGANEQFF. Full variable domain (rest looked up from reference TRBV28 and TRBJ2-1): DVKVTQSSRYLVKRTGEKVFLECVQDMDHENMFWYRQDPGLGLRLIYFSYDVKMKEKGDIPEGYSVSREKKERFSLILESASTNQTSMYLCASSLGLAGANEQFFGPGTRLTVL.

This chain joins TRBV9 and TRBJ2-7, with D possibly TRBD2 on 6 matching bases. This CDR3 spans 14 amino acids. Trimming took 0 bases from V and 5 from J, leaving 12 bases between them. Germline CDR1 is SGDLS and CDR2 is YYNGEE. As DNA, the CDR3 is TGTGCCAGCAGCGTAGAAGGAGGGGAGGACGAGCAGTACTTC. It encodes CASSVEGGEDEQYF.

The gene calls are TRBV5-1 and TRBJ2-7; 10 bases are a match to TRBD1. CDR3 length: 17 residues. Germline CDR1 is SGHRS and CDR2 is YFSETQ. With 2 bases clipped from V and 2 bases from J, the junction kept 10 bases outside the gene matches. The CDR3 sequence is CASSFLGQGLGAYEQYF. In nucleotides, the CDR3 is TGCGCCAGCAGCTTTTTGGGACAGGGGTTAGGAGCCTACGAGCAGTACTTC.

V gene TRBV28 combines with J gene TRBJ2-3; 14 bases are shared with TRBD2. CDR1 is MDHEN and CDR2 is SYDVKM in the germline V gene. V lost 3 bases, J lost 2 bases, and 10 bases stayed unmatched. CDR3 length: 19 amino acids. The CDR3 coding sequence is TGTGCCAGCAGTTTCGGACTAGCGGGAGGCCCAATAATCACAGATACGCAGTATTTT. Encoded protein: CASSFGLAGGPIITDTQYF.

The CDR3 spells CSVRSYRDSNYGYTF. The DNA of the CDR3 is TGCAGCGTCCGAAGCTACCGGGACAGCAACTATGGCTACACCTTC. The chain links TRBV29-1 to TRBJ1-2; 7 positions match TRBD1. Germline assignment: CDR1 SQVTM and CDR2 ANQGSEA. Trimming took 6 bases from V and 2 from J; bases not matched to a gene: 12. The CDR3 has 15 residues. The entire variable domain, with the rest obtained from reference TRBV29-1 and TRBJ1-2, is as follows: SAVISQKPSRDICQRGTSLTIQCQVDSQVTMMFWYRQQPGQSLTLIATANQGSEATYESGFVIDKFPISRPNLTFSTLTVSNMSPEDSSIYLCSVRSYRDSNYGYTFGSGTRLTVV.

The chain has TRBV29-1 and TRBJ2-7; 7 bases fit TRBD1. CDR1 is SQVTM and CDR2 is ANQGSEA in the germline V gene. The CDR3 totals 13 residues. The V segment lost 6 bases and the J segment 3 bases; nucleotides outside the gene matches: 8. DNA of the CDR3: TGCAGCGTGGCCGGGTACAGGGGCTACGAGCAGTACTTC. This encodes CSVAGYRGYEQYF.

The chain uses TRBV7-9 and TRBJ2-7; TRBD1 matches at 7 bases. Trimming cost V 5 bases and J 6 bases; bases outside gene matches: 10. Per the germline V gene, CDR1 is SEHNR and CDR2 is FQNEAQ (reference sequence). The CDR3 consists of 14 residues. CDR3 amino acids: CASSAVTGLAEQYF. The CDR3 region has the DNA TGTGCCAGCAGCGCAGTGACAGGGTTGGCCGAGCAGTACTTC.

The chain is built from TRBV28 and TRBJ2-7, with 7 bases lining up with TRBD2. The germline CDR1 and CDR2 sequences are MDHEN and SYDVKM. V was pared by 11 bases and J by 5 bases, with 12 bases of the junction left unmatched. This CDR3 has 13 amino acids. As DNA, the CDR3 is TGTGCCGTTCCGGGACTATCGGTCGACGAGCAGTACTTC. It yields the protein CAVPGLSVDEQYF.

CDR3 sequence reads: CASSLGQGDPKGQHF. The CDR3 DNA is TGTGCCAGCAGCCTGGGACAGGGGGACCCCAAGGGCCAGCATTTT. This chain connects TRBV7-9 to TRBJ1-5; 11 bases are a match to TRBD1. The CDR3 sequence is 15 residues long. Germline assignment: CDR1 SEHNR and CDR2 FQNEAQ (reference sequence). The V gene end was trimmed by 5 bases and the J gene end by 12 bases; junction bases not matched to a gene: 12.

The rearrangement joins TRBV7-9 to TRBJ2-7; no firm D call. CDR3 length: 14 residues. The germline V gene has CDR1 SEHNR and CDR2 FQNEAQ (reference sequence). Trimming removed 0 bases at V and 0 bases at J, with 6 bases between. The DNA for the CDR3 is TGTGCCAGCAGCTTAGCACAAAGCTCCTACGAGCAGTACTTC. Its translation is CASSLAQSSYEQYF.

The rearrangement links TRBV5-6 to TRBJ2-1, with 11 bases that match TRBD2. The V gene's germline CDR1 is SGHDT and CDR2 YYEEEE. Trimming took 0 bases from V and 8 from J; bases not matched to a gene: 4. This CDR3 has 15 amino acids. CDR3 DNA: TGTGCCAGCAGCTTGGTTAGCGGGAGGGCCTATGAGCAGTTCTTC. It yields the protein CASSLVSGRAYEQFF.

This clone was seen more than once but under ten times. This chain connects TRBV27 to TRBJ2-1, with 9 bases lining up with TRBD1. The CDR3 is 13 amino acids. Per the germline V gene, CDR1 is MNHEY and CDR2 is SMNVEV (reference sequence). V shed 8 bases and J 6 bases; nucleotides not matched to a gene: 5. The CDR3 protein is CASGTGTFNEQFF. The CDR3 nucleotides are TGTGCCAGCGGGACAGGGACGTTCAATGAGCAGTTCTTC.

The chain employs TRBV27 and TRBJ2-7, with D tentatively TRBD2 (6 bases). V was trimmed by 3 bases and J by 6 bases, leaving 12 bases between them. The CDR3 runs 13 residues. The germline V gene has CDR1 MNHEY and CDR2 SMNVEV (reference sequence). The CDR3 loop is CASSFKGLTEQYF. The CDR3 DNA follows: TGTGCCAGCAGTTTTAAGGGACTCACCGAGCAGTACTTC.

The chain has TRBV29-1 and TRBJ1-1, with TRBD1 identical over 7 bases. Losses at the gene ends were 8 bases for V and 4 bases for J; bases not matched to a gene: 4. The CDR3 consists of 11 residues. Germline V gene sequence: CDR1 SQVTM, CDR2 ANQGSEA. The chain's CDR3 is CSITGVTEAFF. The CDR3 region has the DNA TGCAGCATAACAGGGGTCACTGAAGCTTTCTTT.

This clone has only one observation. The V and J genes are TRBV7-9 and TRBJ2-7; TRBD1 matches 8 bases. The CDR3 sequence is 12 residues long. The V gene's germline CDR1 is SEHNR and CDR2 FQNEAQ (reference sequence). J lost 4 bases, V lost 7 bases, and 3 bases had no gene match. DNA of the CDR3: TGTGCCAGCAACGGACAGGGTTACGAGCAGTACTTC. This translates into CASNGQGYEQYF.

V usage is TRBV4-3 and J usage is TRBJ2-1; 11 bases fit TRBD2. The V gene end was trimmed by 0 bases and the J gene end by 7 bases; junction bases not matched to a gene: 20. The CDR3 is 21 residues long. CDR1 and CDR2 from the germline V gene are LGHNA and YSLEER. CDR3 loop: CASSQDLSTSGSYGVGNEQFF. Written as DNA, the CDR3 is TGCGCCAGCAGCCAAGATCTCAGTACTAGCGGGAGTTATGGGGTTGGGAATGAGCAGTTCTTC.

Here the CDR3 reads CASSQDWTSDTDTQYF. As DNA, the CDR3 is TGCGCCAGCAGCCAAGATTGGACTAGCGACACAGATACGCAGTATTTT. This chain joins TRBV4-3 and TRBJ2-3; the match to TRBD2 covers 9 bases. J lost 2 bases, V lost 0 bases, and 3 bases had no gene match. The CDR3 extends over 16 amino acids. Germline-derived CDR1 and CDR2 are LGHNA and YSLEER.

The genes are TRBV27 and TRBJ2-7, with D tentatively TRBD1 (6 bases). Germline CDR1 MNHEY, CDR2 SMNVEV (reference sequence). V was trimmed by 8 bases and J by 9 bases, leaving 20 bases between them. This CDR3 has 13 residues. CDR3 protein: CASSPGVLGWQYF. For the CDR3, the DNA is TGTGCCAGCTCCCCAGGGGTTTTAGGATGGCAGTACTTC.

The chain joins TRBV2 to TRBJ2-3; D remains unclear. CDR1 is SNHLY, CDR2 FYNNEI, per germline. The CDR3 consists of 11 residues. The ends were cut back, 4 bases at V and 6 bases at J, with 5 bases in the middle. The CDR3 is CASSVRDTQYF. As DNA, the CDR3 is TGTGCCAGCAGTGTGAGGGATACGCAGTATTTT.

A word on this clone: An end of the junction does not agree with germline; a read error may underlie this. This chain connects TRBV7-2 to TRBJ1-3, with TRBD1 identical over 9 bases. There are 14 residues in the CDR3. Germline V gene data show CDR1 as SGHTA and CDR2 as FQGNSA. The CDR3 sequence: CASSLAGTGNTIYF. The CDR3 DNA is TGTGCCAGCAGCCTAGCCGGGACAGGGAACACCATATATTTT. The entire variable domain, with the rest obtained from reference TRBV7-2 and TRBJ1-3, is as follows: GAGVSQSPSNKVTEKGKDVELRCDPISGHTALYWYRQSLGQGLEFLIYFQGNSAPDKSGLPSDRFSAERTGGSVSTLTIQRTQQEDSAVYLCASSLAGTGNTIYFGEGSWLTVV.